This T cell receptor beta chain was captured in a study of radiotherapy plus CTLA-4 blockade in lung cancer. On the study more broadly: Objective responses were documented in roughly 20% of patients, with disease control in roughly 30%.

The table came from immunoSEQ multiplex PCR; TCRdb's copy has only in-frame clones and leaves some out. Of about 97,000 clones in the sample, about four fifths were seen once. Focal radiation and CTLA-4 blockade (ipilimumab) were tested in chemo-refractory metastatic non-small-cell lung cancer patients. About this clone: Its antigen remains unidentified.

V was cut by 6 bases and J by 5 bases, with 18 bases left in between. Germline assignment: CDR1 SQVTM and CDR2 ANQGSEA. CDR3 size: 14 residues. Study-wide findings and caveats: Once radiotherapy plus ipilimumab had been given, TCR clones derived from tumor expanded in blood.

The chain joins TRBV29-1 to TRBJ2-3; perhaps TRBD1 as D (7 bases). Specimen: peripheral blood, collected from a patient treated with radiotherapy plus ipilimumab. The receptor was isolated from a human donor with non-small cell lung cancer who had a partial response to radiotherapy plus ipilimumab. Some clones in this sample may be carry-over from other donors' samples. The DNA of the CDR3 is TGCAGCGTGTTGGAGGGGGCCTACGGAGATACGCAGTATTTT. It translates to CSVLEGAYGDTQYF.